This T cell receptor beta chain was found in a study of cytomegalovirus exposure and HLA in healthy donors. Study results and caveats: Analyses of presence and absence presupposed an approximately uniform sequencing depth across donors. Researchers reported in a later analysis that common viral pathogens appeared linked to several top clusters.

PCR used 60 Vbeta primers and 13 Jbeta primers. Profiling relied on immunoSEQ multiplex PCR, and the TCRdb table lists in-frame clones only, not all of them. The sample lists 65,000 to 75,000 clones, almost 70% occurring once. With regard to this clone: Antigen specificity is unknown.

This CDR3 has 14 amino acids. V lost 0 bases and J 1 base, leaving 4 bases between the germline ends. CDR1 and CDR2 (germline): LNHNV, YYDKDF (reference sequence). V gene TRBV15 combines with J gene TRBJ1-5; D is unclear. Sequenced material: PBMCs. The source is a man in his forties in good health and CMV-seropositive. The DNA for the CDR3 is TGTGCCACCAGCAGAGAACAGAGCAATCAGCCCCAGCATTTT. It yields the protein CATSREQSNQPQHF.